The sequence of this TCR beta chain was determined in a study of blood T cell repertoires in COVID-19. The CDR3 has 17 amino acids. Per germline, CDR1 SGDLS and CDR2 YYNGEE. Trimming took 0 bases from V and 0 from J; bases not matched to a gene: 2. Here immunoSEQ multiplex PCR was the method, and the copy in TCRdb shows in-frame clones only, minus some. The sample records about 120,000 clones, around three quarters being singletons. This chain uses TRBV9 with TRBJ2-2, with 10 bases identical to TRBD2. The sample taken for sequencing was peripheral blood. This receptor was taken from a man aged 35 to 55 with active or convalescent COVID-19. This CDR3 reads CASSVGTSGANTGELFF. CDR3 DNA sequence: TGTGCCAGCAGCGTAGGGACTAGCGGTGCGAACACCGGGGAGCTGTTTTTT.